Sequencing of this T cell receptor (beta chain) was carried out in a study of shared clonotypes between healthy human individuals. This CDR3 is built from 13 residues. Trimming removed 10 bases from V and 1 base from J, with 12 bases in between. Germline V CDR1 and CDR2: LNHNV, YYDKDF (reference sequence). Donors were Caucasian adults residing in Nashville, Tennessee, USA. Genomic DNA for unsorted samples was obtained from around 97 million PBMCs. Spread over ten immunoSEQ deep assay plates, unsorted PBMC DNA underwent sequencing. Assay: immunoSEQ multiplex PCR; the TCRdb copy retains only in-frame clones and omits some. The sample lists roughly 500,000 clones; approximately 81% were seen once. Only one count was recorded for this clone.

This receptor was obtained from a woman between 35 and 50 years old in good health. Some clones in this sample may be carry-over from other donors' samples. The sequenced sample was PBMCs. The chain has TRBV15 and TRBJ2-3; D is unclear. This CDR3 reads CAIRPGGTDTQYF. CDR3 bases: TGTGCCATCCGGCCTGGGGGCACAGATACGCAGTATTTT.